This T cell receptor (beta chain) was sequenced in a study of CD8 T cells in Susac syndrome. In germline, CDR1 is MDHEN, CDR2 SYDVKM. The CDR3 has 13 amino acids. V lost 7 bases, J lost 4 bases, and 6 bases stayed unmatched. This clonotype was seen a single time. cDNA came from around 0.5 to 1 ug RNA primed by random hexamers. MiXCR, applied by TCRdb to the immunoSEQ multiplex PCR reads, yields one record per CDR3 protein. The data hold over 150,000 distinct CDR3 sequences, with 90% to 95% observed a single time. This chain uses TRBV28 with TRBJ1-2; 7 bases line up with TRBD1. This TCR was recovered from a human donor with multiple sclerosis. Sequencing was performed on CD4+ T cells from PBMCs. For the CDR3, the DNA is TGTGCCAGCACCCTGACAGGGACCTATGGCTACACCTTC. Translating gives CASTLTGTYGYTF.